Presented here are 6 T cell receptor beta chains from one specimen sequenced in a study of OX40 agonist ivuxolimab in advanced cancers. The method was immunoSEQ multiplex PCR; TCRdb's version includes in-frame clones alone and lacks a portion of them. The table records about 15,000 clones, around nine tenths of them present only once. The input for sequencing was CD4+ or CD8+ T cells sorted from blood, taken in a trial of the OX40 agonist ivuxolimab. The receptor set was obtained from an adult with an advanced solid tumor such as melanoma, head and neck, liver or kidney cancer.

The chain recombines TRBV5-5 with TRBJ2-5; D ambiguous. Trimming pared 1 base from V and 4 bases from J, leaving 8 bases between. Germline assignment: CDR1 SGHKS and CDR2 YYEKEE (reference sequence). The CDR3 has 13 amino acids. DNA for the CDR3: TGTGCCAGCAGCTTGTGGCCCCCAGAGACCCAGTACTTC. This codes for CASSLWPPETQYF.

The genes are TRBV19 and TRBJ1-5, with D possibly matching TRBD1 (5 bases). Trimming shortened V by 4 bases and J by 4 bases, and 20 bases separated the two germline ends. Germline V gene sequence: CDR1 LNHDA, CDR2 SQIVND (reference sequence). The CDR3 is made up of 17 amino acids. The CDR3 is CASSKPLGGRVNQPQHF. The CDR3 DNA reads TGTGCCAGTAGTAAGCCATTAGGTGGCAGGGTAAATCAGCCCCAGCATTTT.

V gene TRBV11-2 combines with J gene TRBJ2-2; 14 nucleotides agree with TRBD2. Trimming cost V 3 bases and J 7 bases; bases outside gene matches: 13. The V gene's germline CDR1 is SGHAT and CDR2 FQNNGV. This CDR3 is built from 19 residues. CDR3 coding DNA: TGTGCCAGCAGCTTTTTAAAGGGGACTAGCGGGAGATTTTTCGGGGAGCTGTTTTTT. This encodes CASSFLKGTSGRFFGELFF.

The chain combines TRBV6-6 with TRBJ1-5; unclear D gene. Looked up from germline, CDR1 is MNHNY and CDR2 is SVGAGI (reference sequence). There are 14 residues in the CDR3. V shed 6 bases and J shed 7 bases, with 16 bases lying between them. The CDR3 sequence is CASSSGSGGQPQHF. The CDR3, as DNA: TGTGCCAGCAGCTCGGGTTCTGGAGGGCAGCCCCAGCATTTT.

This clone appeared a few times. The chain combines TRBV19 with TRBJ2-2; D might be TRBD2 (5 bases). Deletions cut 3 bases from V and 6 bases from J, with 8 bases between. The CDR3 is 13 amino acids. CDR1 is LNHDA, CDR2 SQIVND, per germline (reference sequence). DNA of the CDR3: TGTGCCAGTAGTATCGGGAATGCCGGGGAGCTGTTTTTT. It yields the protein CASSIGNAGELFF.

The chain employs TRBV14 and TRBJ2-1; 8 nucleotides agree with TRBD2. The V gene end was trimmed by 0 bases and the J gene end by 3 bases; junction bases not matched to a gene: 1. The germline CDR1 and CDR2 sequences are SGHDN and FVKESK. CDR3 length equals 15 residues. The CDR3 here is CASSQDGTSYNEQFF. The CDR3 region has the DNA TGTGCCAGCAGCCAAGACGGGACTAGCTACAATGAGCAGTTCTTC.